This TCR beta chain was recovered during a study of cytomegalovirus exposure and HLA in healthy donors. Across the study: Of approximately 400 genotyped donors, approximately 80% clustered with self-reported Caucasian donors.

13 Jbeta primers and 60 Vbeta primers were used for the PCR. Some clones are missing from TCRdb's copy, which holds only in-frame ones; the method was immunoSEQ multiplex PCR. Of roughly 100,000 clones listed, nearly 15% are singletons. Concerning this clone itself: No antigen is known for it.

Overall study results and limits: Fewer N-insertions than the approximately 700-donor mean were reportedly shown by an Asian-associated ancestry cluster in a later analysis.

The sequenced sample was PBMCs. This clonotype was sampled from a female donor in good health and CMV-seronegative.

CDR3 sequence (DNA): TGTGCCAGCCGGGGAGGGAGTAGTGCAGATACGCAGTATTTT. Translated, it gives CASRGGSSADTQYF. The genes are TRBV7-3 and TRBJ2-3, with 7 bases that match TRBD2. The germline gives CDR1 SGHTA, CDR2 FQGTGA. The CDR3 contains 14 residues. J lost 4 bases, V lost 8 bases, and 9 bases had no gene match.